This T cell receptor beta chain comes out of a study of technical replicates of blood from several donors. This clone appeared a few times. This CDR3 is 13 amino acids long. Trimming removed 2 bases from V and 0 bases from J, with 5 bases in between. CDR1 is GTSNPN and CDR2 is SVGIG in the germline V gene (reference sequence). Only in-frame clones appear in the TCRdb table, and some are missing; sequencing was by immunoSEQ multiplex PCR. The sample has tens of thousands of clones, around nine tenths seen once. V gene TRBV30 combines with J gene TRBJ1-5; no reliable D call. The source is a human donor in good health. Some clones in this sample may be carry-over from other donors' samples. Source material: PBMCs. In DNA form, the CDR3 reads TGTGCCTGGAGTCGGGATAGCAATCAGCCCCAGCATTTT. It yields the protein CAWSRDSNQPQHF.